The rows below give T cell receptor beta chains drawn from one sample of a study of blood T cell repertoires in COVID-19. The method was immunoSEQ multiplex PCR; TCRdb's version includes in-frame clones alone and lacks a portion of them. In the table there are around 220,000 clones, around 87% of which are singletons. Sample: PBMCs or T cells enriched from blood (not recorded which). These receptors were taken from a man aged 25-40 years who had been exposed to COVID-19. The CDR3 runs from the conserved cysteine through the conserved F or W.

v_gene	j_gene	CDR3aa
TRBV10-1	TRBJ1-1	CASSGQGRTEAFF
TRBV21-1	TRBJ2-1	CASSLWTEDDNEQFF
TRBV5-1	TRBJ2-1	CASSLGTGWNEQFF
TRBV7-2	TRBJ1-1	CASSLVRENTEAFF
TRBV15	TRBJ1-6	CATSRDDEEALHF
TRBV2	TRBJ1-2	CASSEVRGPNYGYTF
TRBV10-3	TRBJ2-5	CAISESTGGGLTNQYF
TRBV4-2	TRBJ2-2	CASSAGESTGELFF
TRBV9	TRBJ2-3	CASSVATSGGTGTDTQYF
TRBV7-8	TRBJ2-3	CASSYRQASSTDTQYF
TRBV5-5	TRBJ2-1	CASSHDRGTQFF
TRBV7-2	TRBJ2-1	CASSLQVRTDVFF
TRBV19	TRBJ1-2	CASTDRGQSGYTF
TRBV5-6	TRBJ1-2	CASSLVDRGNYGYTF
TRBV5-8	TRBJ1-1	CASSLYRGPEAFF
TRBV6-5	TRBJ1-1	CASRPWAAFF
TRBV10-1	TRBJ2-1	CASSPGLAGPQFF
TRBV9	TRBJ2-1	CASSLLTGGYNEQFF
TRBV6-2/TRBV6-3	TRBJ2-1	CASSSLGQVYSYNEQFF
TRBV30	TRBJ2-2	CARKQGPGELFF
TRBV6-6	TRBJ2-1	CASTPGSYNEQFF
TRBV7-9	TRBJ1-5	CASSDSTPQHF
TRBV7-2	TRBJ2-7	CASSSSGGYEQYF
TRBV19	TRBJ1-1	CASSRGQGTNTEAFF
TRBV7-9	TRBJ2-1	CASSYPRQVTEQFF
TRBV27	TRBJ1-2	CASSLEGGDGYTF
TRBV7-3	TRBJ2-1	CASSVGTSGRYNEQFF
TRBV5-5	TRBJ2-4	CASSDLAGFQYF
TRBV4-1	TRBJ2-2	CASSPRDRDTGELFF
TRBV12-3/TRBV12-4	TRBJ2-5	CASRLAAVPTQYF
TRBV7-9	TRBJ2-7	CASSNRDSPIYEQYF
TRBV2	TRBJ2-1	CASTGQAANSEQFF
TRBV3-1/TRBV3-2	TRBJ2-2	CASSQGSGGGTGELFF
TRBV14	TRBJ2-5	CASSQVPIPGRQETQYF
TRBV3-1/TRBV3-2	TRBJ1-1	CASSLLRGPRPTEAFF
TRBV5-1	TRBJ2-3	CASSLAASADTQYF
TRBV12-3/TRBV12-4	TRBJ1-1	CASSRRQSEAFF
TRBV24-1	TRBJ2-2	CATSVQLAATGELFF
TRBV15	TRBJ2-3	CATSATRGATDTQYF
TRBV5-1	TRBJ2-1	CASSLGQADNEQFF
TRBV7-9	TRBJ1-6	CASSHYGGSSYNSPLHF
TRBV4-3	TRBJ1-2	CASSQTAGTAYGYTF
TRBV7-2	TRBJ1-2	CASSLTRQGVNTF
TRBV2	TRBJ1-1	CAGAGTALWAFF
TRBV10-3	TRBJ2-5	CAIRGPVQETQYF
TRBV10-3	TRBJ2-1	CAISGTAIYNEQFF
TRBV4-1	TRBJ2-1	CASRGSGVDYNEQFF
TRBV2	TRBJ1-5	CASSTGGQPQHF
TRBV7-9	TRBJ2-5	CASSTYSMGTDGPKETQYF
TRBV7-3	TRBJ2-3	CASSSWGVAGSTDTQYF
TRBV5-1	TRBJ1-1	CASSLLQGDTEAFF
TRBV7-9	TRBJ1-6	CASSLDRGNSPLHF